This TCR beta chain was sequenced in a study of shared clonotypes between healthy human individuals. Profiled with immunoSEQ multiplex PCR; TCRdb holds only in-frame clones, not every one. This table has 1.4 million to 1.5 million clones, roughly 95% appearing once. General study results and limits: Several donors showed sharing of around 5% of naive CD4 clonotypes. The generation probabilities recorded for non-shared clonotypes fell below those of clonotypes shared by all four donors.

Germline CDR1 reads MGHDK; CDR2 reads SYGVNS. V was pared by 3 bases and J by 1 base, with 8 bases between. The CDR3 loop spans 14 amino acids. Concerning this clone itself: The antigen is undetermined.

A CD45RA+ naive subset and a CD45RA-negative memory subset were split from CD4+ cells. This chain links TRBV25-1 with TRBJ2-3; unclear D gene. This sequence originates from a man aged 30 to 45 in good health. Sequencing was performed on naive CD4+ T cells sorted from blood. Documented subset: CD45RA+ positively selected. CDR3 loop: CASSEVGRTDTQYF. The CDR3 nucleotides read TGTGCCAGCAGTGAGGTAGGGCGCACAGATACGCAGTATTTT. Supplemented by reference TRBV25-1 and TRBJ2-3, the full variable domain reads EADIYQTPRYLVIGTGKKITLECSQTMGHDKMYWYQQDPGMELHLIHYSYGVNSTEKGDLSSESTVSRIRTEHFPLTLESARPSHTSQYLCASSEVGRTDTQYFGPGTRLTVL.